These 30 T cell receptor beta chains came from one sample sequenced in a study of OX40 agonist ivuxolimab in advanced cancers. Libraries were prepared by immunoSEQ multiplex PCR; TCRdb keeps only in-frame clonotypes and omits some of them. The data contain 70,000 to 90,000 clones, about 82% of them singletons. Sequences were derived from CD4+ or CD8+ T cells sorted from blood, sampled in a trial of the OX40 agonist ivuxolimab. The receptors stem from an adult with an advanced solid tumor such as melanoma, head and neck, liver or kidney cancer.

J is TRBJ1-4 and V is TRBV10-2; a weak D match, TRBD1 (5 bases). The ends were cut back, 3 bases at V and 6 bases at J, with 17 bases in the middle. CDR1 is WSHSY and CDR2 is SAAADI in the germline V gene. The CDR3 is 16 residues long. The CDR3 spells CASSDKVGTLHEKLFF. The CDR3 bases are TGCGCCAGCAGTGACAAAGTGGGGACCCTTCATGAAAAACTGTTTTTT.

Only a few counts were recorded for this clone. The chain employs TRBV25-1 and TRBJ2-6, with 10 bases that match TRBD2. V lost 7 bases, J lost 5 bases, and 11 bases stayed unmatched. The CDR3 is 17 residues long. Germline V gives CDR1 MGHDK, CDR2 SYGVNS. The CDR3 DNA reads as TGTGCCAGCACCCGAAGCGGGGGGGTAACGCGGGCCAACGTCCTGACTTTC. It translates to CASTRSGGVTRANVLTF.

The J gene is TRBJ2-5, the V gene TRBV5-6; no clear D. Deletions cut 4 bases from V and 7 bases from J, with 20 bases between. Germline-derived CDR1 and CDR2 are SGHDT and YYEEEE. The CDR3 has 15 amino acids. The CDR3 here is CASSLDVVRSGTQYF. The CDR3 DNA follows: TGTGCCAGCAGCCTTGACGTCGTACGGTCTGGGACCCAGTACTTC.

This chain connects TRBV10-3 to TRBJ1-3; 7 bases match TRBD1. CDR1 is ENHRY and CDR2 is SYGVKD in the germline V gene. The V gene end was trimmed by 6 bases and the J gene end by 0 bases; junction bases not matched to a gene: 2. The CDR3 contains 14 residues. CDR3 in DNA: TGTGCCATCAGGACAGGGAACTCTGGAAACACCATATATTTT. Its protein product is CAIRTGNSGNTIYF.

The chain joins TRBV19 to TRBJ1-4; D unclear. Germline-derived CDR1 and CDR2 are LNHDA and SQIVND (reference sequence). The CDR3 runs 14 residues. With 3 bases removed from V and 5 bases from J, the gap between germline ends came to 10 bases. Here the CDR3 DNA reads TGTGCCAGTAGTATTGGACGGTCGAATGAAAAACTGTTTTTT. It specifies CASSIGRSNEKLFF.

The rearrangement links TRBV7-8 to TRBJ2-5; 9 bases line up with TRBD2. This CDR3 spans 16 amino acids. Germline V gene data show CDR1 as SGHVS and CDR2 as FQNEAQ. Trimming at V came to 1 base and at J to 4 bases, leaving 7 bases not matched to a gene. The CDR3 sequence: CASSLVVAGGPETQYF. Here the CDR3 DNA reads TGTGCCAGCAGCTTAGTGGTGGCGGGAGGGCCAGAGACCCAGTACTTC. The full variable domain, completed using reference TRBV7-8 and TRBJ2-5, is GAGVSQSPRYKVAKRGQDVALRCDPISGHVSLFWYQQALGQGPEFLTYFQNEAQLDKSGLPSDRFFAERPEGSVSTLKIQRTQQEDSAVYLCASSLVVAGGPETQYFGPGTRLLVL.

This clone came up a few times. This sequence joins TRBV10-3 and TRBJ1-5; the match to TRBD1 covers 8 bases. The V gene's germline CDR1 is ENHRY and CDR2 SYGVKD. The J segment lost 7 bases and the V segment lost 5 bases, leaving 7 bases of the junction unmatched. The CDR3 loop spans 14 amino acids. The CDR3 DNA follows: TGTGCCATCAGTAGAGGACAGGGAGAACAGCCCCAGCATTTT. As protein: CAISRGQGEQPQHF.

This clone was observed a handful of times. This chain uses TRBV2 with TRBJ2-7, with no clear D. CDR3 length: 15 residues. V was pared by 0 bases and J by 2 bases, with 11 bases between. Germline V gives CDR1 SNHLY, CDR2 FYNNEI. CDR3 sequence reads: CASSEALVTAYEQYF. CDR3 bases: TGTGCCAGCAGTGAAGCTCTTGTCACAGCCTACGAGCAGTACTTC.

J is TRBJ1-1 and V is TRBV5-4, with a weak D call TRBD1 (5 bases). Trimming took 0 bases from V and 1 from J, leaving 10 bases between them. The CDR3 sequence is 15 residues long. Germline CDR1 is SGHNT and CDR2 is YYREEE (reference sequence). CDR3 nucleotide sequence: TGTGCCAGCAGCTTGGAAGTCGGGGGGAACACTGAAGCTTTCTTT. Translation: CASSLEVGGNTEAFF.

This chain links TRBV5-6 with TRBJ1-1; 9 nucleotides agree with TRBD1. V shed 4 bases, J shed 5 bases, and the junction held 12 bases outside the gene matches. Germline V gene lookup returns CDR1 SGHDT and CDR2 YYEEEE. CDR3 length: 16 amino acids. The CDR3 bases are TGTGCCAGCAGCCACGGGACAGGGAGTGTTATAACTGAAGCTTTCTTT. This sequence encodes CASSHGTGSVITEAFF.

The chain links TRBV2 to TRBJ1-3, with TRBD1 matching over 7 bases. This CDR3 has 14 amino acids. J lost 2 bases, V lost 7 bases, and 5 bases had no gene match. Germline CDR1 SNHLY, CDR2 FYNNEI. The chain's CDR3 is CASKTGTAGNTIYF. Written as DNA, the CDR3 is TGTGCCAGCAAAACAGGGACAGCTGGAAACACCATATATTTT.

In its sample, this clone was seen once. CDR3 protein: CASTRDRASSGANVLTF. In DNA, the CDR3 is TGTGCCAGCACTCGGGACAGGGCCAGCTCTGGGGCCAACGTCCTGACTTTC. V and J are TRBV9 and TRBJ2-6; the match to TRBD1 covers 9 bases. Germline CDR1 SGDLS, CDR2 YYNGEE. The CDR3 loop spans 17 amino acids. V shed 6 bases and J 0 bases; nucleotides not matched to a gene: 7.

The chain carries TRBV14 and TRBJ2-2; the match to TRBD1 covers 11 bases. The CDR3 runs 13 residues. CDR1 is SGHDN, CDR2 FVKESK, per germline. V lost 6 bases, J lost 7 bases, and 1 base stayed unmatched. The CDR3 loop reads CASRDRGHGELFF. The CDR3 bases are TGTGCCAGCAGGGACAGGGGGCACGGGGAGCTGTTTTTT. The variable domain in full, completed from reference TRBV14 and TRBJ2-2, reads EAGVTQFPSHSVIEKGQTVTLRCDPISGHDNLYWYRRVMGKEIKFLLHFVKESKQDESGMPNNRFLAERTGGTYSTLKVQPAELEDSGVYFCASRDRGHGELFFGEGSRLTVL.

The V gene is TRBV5-1, the J gene TRBJ1-1; D gene uncertain. This CDR3 has 14 amino acids. In germline, CDR1 is SGHRS, CDR2 YFSETQ. Trimming removed 1 base at V and 1 base at J, with 8 bases between. The CDR3 DNA reads TGCGCCAGCAGCTTGTTGAGCAGGAACACTGAAGCTTTCTTT. Translation gives CASSLLSRNTEAFF.

This clone was detected only a few times. The chain recombines TRBV7-2 with TRBJ2-7; 8 positions agree with TRBD1. CDR1 SGHTA and CDR2 FQGNSA come from the germline V gene. This CDR3 is 15 amino acids long. Trimming at V came to 2 bases and at J to 0 bases, leaving 3 bases not matched to a gene. The CDR3 is CASSLLGQGSYEQYF. For the CDR3, the DNA is TGTGCCAGCAGCTTACTCGGACAGGGCTCCTACGAGCAGTACTTC.

The rearrangement links TRBV18 to TRBJ2-6, with 9 bases lining up with TRBD1. The germline CDR1 and CDR2 sequences are KGHSH and LQKENI. This CDR3 is 17 amino acids long. The V segment lost 2 bases and the J segment 1 base; nucleotides outside the gene matches: 3. This CDR3 is CASSPRDRASGANVLTF. Here the CDR3 DNA reads TGTGCCAGCTCACCAAGGGACAGGGCTTCTGGGGCCAACGTCCTGACTTTC.

In this sample, this clone turned up a few times. The CDR3 is CASSIIGTGRGAYEQYF. DNA for the CDR3: TGTGCCAGTAGTATCATTGGGACAGGGAGAGGTGCCTACGAGCAGTACTTC. The chain links TRBV19 to TRBJ2-7, with 9 bases matching TRBD1. The CDR3 is 17 amino acids. Germline V gene sequence: CDR1 LNHDA, CDR2 SQIVND (reference sequence). J gave up 2 bases and V 3 bases, and 11 bases lay outside the gene matches.

The gene calls are TRBV4-1 and TRBJ2-2; possibly TRBD1 or TRBD2 for D (5 bases each). The CDR3 loop spans 19 amino acids. Per the germline V gene, CDR1 is MGHRA and CDR2 is YSYEKL. Trimming left V 1 base short and J 0 bases short, with 18 bases between. The CDR3 DNA is TGCGCCAGCAGCCAAGGGGCCCTCGGGACGTTAGCGAACACCGGGGAGCTGTTTTTT. This translates into CASSQGALGTLANTGELFF.

CDR3 coding DNA: TGTGCCAGTAGTATGCGGGGGACGGAGCAGTACTTC. Translating gives CASSMRGTEQYF. This chain joins TRBV19 and TRBJ2-7, with TRBD2 matching 7 bases. J lost 7 bases, V lost 3 bases, and 3 bases had no gene match. This CDR3 comprises 12 residues. CDR1 LNHDA and CDR2 SQIVND come from the germline V gene (reference sequence).

This chain connects TRBV30 to TRBJ1-2; the D gene is possibly TRBD1 (5 bases). The length of the CDR3 is 14 residues. V was pared by 2 bases and J by 5 bases, with 15 bases between. The germline V gene has CDR1 GTSNPN and CDR2 SVGIG (reference sequence). The CDR3: CAWSWDPPGYGYTF. In nucleotides, the CDR3 is TGTGCCTGGAGTTGGGACCCCCCGGGGTATGGCTACACCTTC.

This clone appeared a few times. The rearrangement joins TRBV7-2 to TRBJ2-3, with 13 bases that match TRBD2. Germline CDR1 SGHTA, CDR2 FQGNSA. Trimming removed 5 bases from V and 3 bases from J; junction bases left unmatched: 5. This CDR3 comprises 16 residues. For the CDR3, the DNA is TGTGCCAGCAGCACCTGGACTAGCGGGGGTACAGATACGCAGTATTTT. Translating it yields CASSTWTSGGTDTQYF.

The chain is built from TRBV6-1 and TRBJ1-4; D is undetermined. CDR1 is MNHNS, CDR2 SASEGT, per germline. The V end was cut by 7 bases, the J end by 5 bases, with 8 bases between. The CDR3 contains 12 residues. The CDR3 loop reads CASKRLNEKLFF. CDR3 DNA: TGTGCCAGCAAGAGGTTGAATGAAAAACTGTTTTTT.

V and J are TRBV18 and TRBJ2-2, with TRBD1 matching 8 bases. V gave up 2 bases and J gave up 6 bases; unmatched junction bases: 8. This CDR3 comprises 16 residues. Germline CDR1 reads KGHSH; CDR2 reads LQKENI. CDR3 region: CASSPNPGGAAGELFF. In DNA form, the CDR3 reads TGTGCCAGCTCACCAAATCCAGGGGGCGCCGCCGGGGAGCTGTTTTTT.

The genes are TRBV11-3 and TRBJ2-7; 9 bases match TRBD2. Germline lookup yields CDR1 SGHNT and CDR2 YENEEA. Trimming at V came to 2 bases and at J to 0 bases, leaving 5 bases not matched to a gene. CDR3 length equals 16 residues. The CDR3 nucleotides read TGTGCCAGCAGCTTACACAGTAGCGGGGGCTCCTACGAGCAGTACTTC. Its translation: CASSLHSSGGSYEQYF.

The J gene is TRBJ2-3, the V gene TRBV7-9; no definite D call. This CDR3 contains 12 residues. CDR1 and CDR2 (germline): SEHNR, FQNEAQ (reference sequence). V lost 5 bases and J lost 4, with 7 bases in between. The CDR3 loop is CASSPSADTQYF. The CDR3 nucleotides read TGTGCCAGCAGCCCCTCGGCAGATACGCAGTATTTT.

In this sample, this clone turned up a few times. Distinct nucleotide sequences in the sample also encode this CDR3. The genes are TRBV7-9 and TRBJ1-3; TRBD1 matches at 7 bases. Germline CDR1 SEHNR, CDR2 FQNEAQ (reference sequence). V lost 3 bases and J lost 0; bases outside the gene matches: 5. The CDR3 consists of 16 residues. The CDR3 sequence: CASSFYRGASGNTIYF. The CDR3 coding sequence is TGTGCCAGCAGCTTTTACAGGGGAGCCTCTGGAAACACCATATATTTT.

This clone was observed a handful of times. The CDR3 DNA sequence: TGTGCCAGCAGTTCGGGACTAGCGGGAGTCGCAGATGGAACCGGGGAGCTGTTTTTT. Translated: CASSSGLAGVADGTGELFF. This rearrangement joins TRBV5-4 to TRBJ2-2; 14 bases are shared with TRBD2. The V segment lost 5 bases and the J segment 5 bases; nucleotides outside the gene matches: 14. The CDR3 consists of 19 residues. Germline V gene data show CDR1 as SGHNT and CDR2 as YYREEE (reference sequence).

This chain uses TRBV5-1 with TRBJ1-4; the D gene is possibly TRBD1 (5 bases). This CDR3 is 13 amino acids long. The V gene lost 0 bases and the J gene lost 8 bases, with 8 bases spanning the gap. Germline CDR1 is SGHRS and CDR2 is YFSETQ. Written as DNA, the CDR3 is TGCGCCAGCAGCTTGGGACAGCAGGAAAAACTGTTTTTT. As protein: CASSLGQQEKLFF.

This chain links TRBV28 with TRBJ2-2; 10 nucleotides match TRBD1. The CDR3 is 17 amino acids. The trim removed 4 bases at V and 5 bases at J, leaving 10 bases unmatched. Germline CDR1 MDHEN, CDR2 SYDVKM. CDR3 in amino acids: CASSYRRTGGWTGELFF. The CDR3 nucleotides read TGTGCCAGCAGTTACCGTCGGACAGGGGGGTGGACCGGGGAGCTGTTTTTT.

The V and J genes are TRBV28 and TRBJ2-2; possibly TRBD1 for D (6 bases). Germline lookup yields CDR1 MDHEN and CDR2 SYDVKM. The CDR3 totals 15 residues. The germline V and J ends were trimmed by 7 bases and 5 bases, with 17 bases remaining between them. CDR3: CASTGLGARTGELFF. The CDR3 coding sequence is TGTGCCAGCACCGGCCTGGGGGCGAGAACCGGGGAGCTGTTTTTT.